The 6 T cell receptor delta chains given below trace back to one sample, sequenced in a study of γδ T cells in repeated Plasmodium falciparum infection (dated by TCRdb to 2020 to 2022). For bulk TCR repertoire analysis, Vgamma9/Vdelta2+ and Vdelta2-negative gammadelta T cell populations were flow-sorted out of peripheral blood mononuclear cells. Libraries were made using multiplex PCR. The sample was run on an Illumina MiSeq. The public reads were reprocessed by TCRdb using CATT, and rows of matching DNA were later combined. The sample table records 55,000 to 70,000 delta-chain clones; around 1.7% of these occur just once. The ten largest clonotypes hold 15% of the sample. The specimen sequenced was gamma-delta T cells from blood. These receptor sequences come from a pool of human donors (malaria-infected and uninfected, not separated).

On this clone: This probably arose from a read error, given a far larger clone one base away. The identical CDR3 is also encoded by other nucleotide sequences in the sample. With the J gene uncalled, the V gene is TRDV2; whether TRDD3, the table's D call, matches the DNA was not checked. The CDR3 consists of 20 residues. From germline, CDR1 is GEAIGNYY and CDR2 EKD. CDR3 residues: CACDTLPGTGGLLDTDKLIF. CDR3 in DNA: TGTGCCTGTGACACTCTTCCCGGGACTGGGGGTCTACTGGACACCGATAAACTTATCTTT.

There are a few counts of this clone. The amino acid sequence in TCRdb belongs to a much larger clone and departs from this DNA's translation at residue 12, likely a sequencing read error; the sequence shown is translated from the DNA. This chain links TRDV1 with TRDJ2; tentative D call: TRDD3 (6 bases). No J gene was available from TCRdb, and it was assigned here by a germline match of the DNA. CDR1 is TSWWSYY, CDR2 QGS, per germline. Trimming left V 6 bases short and J 2 bases short, with 25 bases between. The CDR3 has 19 residues. CDR3 loop: CALGAPFPFWGELTAQLFF. CDR3 coding DNA: TGTGCTCTTGGAGCCCCATTCCCCTTTTGGGGGGAATTGACAGCACAACTCTTCTTT.

Concerning this clone itself: TCRdb's entry gives the protein of a much larger clone, which mismatches this DNA's translation at residue 4, likely from a read error; the protein reported here is translated from the DNA. The chain uses TRDV1 and TRDJ1; 7 nucleotides agree with TRDD3. TCRdb supplies no J gene; here it was assigned by aligning the nucleotide sequence to germline. CDR1 and CDR2 (germline): TSWWSYY, QGS. V shed 7 bases and J 0 bases; nucleotides not matched to a gene: 32. The CDR3 consists of 23 residues. CDR3 residues: CALEVMKGTRQLGERVYTDKLIF. The CDR3 DNA reads TGTGCTCTTGAGGTCATGAAAGGTACGAGACAATTGGGGGAGAGAGTTTACACCGATAAACTCATCTTT.

The sample holds many counts of this clone. The protein that TCRdb holds for this DNA derives from a much larger clone and differs from the translated DNA at residue 9, which likely indicates a read error; the protein shown here is translated from the DNA. This chain connects TRAV38-2/DV8 to TRDJ1; no clear D gene. Looked up from germline, CDR1 is TSESDYY and CDR2 is QEAYKQQN. Trimming removed 5 bases at V and 5 bases at J, with 13 bases between. The CDR3 spans 13 residues. The CDR3 region has the DNA TGTGCTTATAGTCGGGGCCCGGGAGATAAACTCATCTTT. This encodes CAYSRGPGDKLIF.

As for this clone: A read error likely explains why the TCRdb protein, taken from a much larger clone, differs from this DNA's translation at residue 5; the protein shown is translated from the DNA. The genes are TRDV1 and TRDJ1, with 12 bases identical to TRDD3. The CDR3 has 23 amino acids. Germline V lookup: CDR1 TSWWSYY, CDR2 QGS. Unmatched junction bases numbered 26, after V lost 4 bases and J lost 2 bases. The CDR3 is CALGVRLPIPYWGIPNFTDKLIF. The CDR3, as DNA: TGTGCTCTTGGGGTGCGACTTCCTATCCCGTACTGGGGGATACCGAACTTTACCGATAAACTCATCTTT.

Note on this clone: One base separates it from a far larger clone, so it is likely a read error. The same CDR3 can be traced to other DNA sequences in this sample. The chain carries TRDV1 and TRDJ2; D remains unclear. The CDR3 covers 19 residues. CDR1 TSWWSYY and CDR2 QGS come from the germline V gene. V lost 4 bases and J lost 3, with 24 bases in between. This CDR3 is CALGGLRASTLTLTAQLFF. In DNA, the CDR3 is TGTGCTCTTGGGGGGCTACGAGCTAGCACCCTAACCCTGACAGCACAACTCTTCTTT.